The rows below give T cell receptor beta chains drawn from one sample of a study of blood T cell repertoires in COVID-19. Profiling relied on immunoSEQ multiplex PCR, and the TCRdb table lists in-frame clones only, not all of them. The sample yields about 240,000 clones, approximately 85% seen once. The sample taken for sequencing was peripheral blood. The receptor source for this set is a woman aged 55-69 years with active or convalescent COVID-19. Both conserved end residues are part of each CDR3. The D gene is left open where the match is weak. Clone sizes are given selectively: once, few, many, or a class where the clone is expanded.

D,J,size,V,DNA,CDR3
TRBD2,TRBJ2-3,-,TRBV7-9,TGTGCCAGCAGTTGGACTAGTTCGACAGATACGCAGTATTTT,CASSWTSSTDTQYF
-,TRBJ1-3,once,TRBV6-5,TGTGCCAGCAGTCCTCGCCTATTCTCTGGAAACACCATATATTTT,CASSPRLFSGNTIYF
-,TRBJ1-2,-,TRBV6-5,TGTGCCAGCAGTCGCAGCGGCTCTGGCTACACCTTC,CASSRSGSGYTF
-,TRBJ1-3,few,TRBV10-3,TGTGCCATCAGAGCTCTGTCCCCTAGGTCTGGAAACACCATATATTTT,CAIRALSPRSGNTIYF
TRBD2,TRBJ2-7,few,TRBV19,TGTGCCAGTACCTCGGGACTAGCGGGGTATAGGAGCTCCTACGAGCAGTACTTC,CASTSGLAGYRSSYEQYF
TRBD1,TRBJ1-1,-,TRBV7-9,TGTGCCAGCAGCTTAAGTGGAGGGACAGTACGGAGGGACACTGAAGCTTTCTTT,CASSLSGGTVRRDTEAFF
-,TRBJ1-1,-,TRBV5-1,TGCGCCAGCAGCTTGGGGGCAGAGAACACTGAAGCTTTCTTT,CASSLGAENTEAFF
-,TRBJ1-2,once,TRBV7-2,TGTGCCAGCAGCTTAGTAGGCCCAGGCAGCTCTGGCTACACCTTC,CASSLVGPGSSGYTF
-,TRBJ1-1,-,TRBV9,TGTGCCAGCAGCGTTAGGGAGAGGACTGAAGCTTTCTTT,CASSVRERTEAFF
-,TRBJ2-7,-,TRBV7-9,TGTGCCAGCAGCTCGCCGACAATGGTGGGCGAGCAGTACTTC,CASSSPTMVGEQYF
TRBD1,TRBJ1-4,-,TRBV7-3,TGTGCCAGCAGCCCCCGGACAGGGGGTAATGAAAAACTGTTTTTT,CASSPRTGGNEKLFF
-,TRBJ2-5,-,TRBV7-9,TGTGCCAGCAGCTTAGGCCAGGAGACCCAGTACTTC,CASSLGQETQYF
TRBD2,TRBJ2-1,-,TRBV5-1,TGCGCCAGCAGCTTGGTTTGGACTAGCGGGGGGGCAAGGTACAATGAGCAGTTCTTC,CASSLVWTSGGARYNEQFF
-,TRBJ1-1,-,TRBV7-8,TGTGCCAGCAGCTTATCTTACGGGGAAACTGAAGCTTTCTTT,CASSLSYGETEAFF
-,TRBJ1-5,-,TRBV10-2,TGCGCCAGCAGTGAGTCGTCCAGATACAATCAGCCCCAGCATTTT,CASSESSRYNQPQHF
-,TRBJ1-2,-,TRBV10-1,TGCGCCAGCAGTGAGAGACAGGACTTTGGCTACACCTTC,CASSERQDFGYTF
TRBD1,TRBJ2-3,once,TRBV7-8,TGTGCCAGCAGCAGACGGGACAGGGCCAGCACAGATACGCAGTATTTT,CASSRRDRASTDTQYF
TRBD1,TRBJ1-2,-,TRBV6-5,TGTGCCAGCAGTCAACCGGGACAGGGTAACTATGGCTACACCTTC,CASSQPGQGNYGYTF
-,TRBJ2-1,-,TRBV2,TGTGCCAGCAGTGTCACTAGCTATGAGCAGTTCTTC,CASSVTSYEQFF
-,TRBJ1-4,-,TRBV5-6,TGTGCCAGCAGCTTGGGTCTTGGGGGGGACGATGAAAAACTGTTTTTT,CASSLGLGGDDEKLFF
TRBD2,TRBJ2-5,-,TRBV9,TGTGCCAGCAGCGTGGGACTACACCAAGAGACCCAGTACTTC,CASSVGLHQETQYF
-,TRBJ2-1,few,TRBV5-1,TGCGCCAGCAGCGCGACGGTGACAGCGCAAGACAATGAGCAGTTCTTC,CASSATVTAQDNEQFF
TRBD1,TRBJ2-7,-,TRBV11-2,TGTGCCAGCAGCTTAGGACAGGGGGGTTCCTACGAGCAGTACTTC,CASSLGQGGSYEQYF
TRBD2,TRBJ2-1,few,TRBV2,TGTGCCAGTACCCTAGCGGGGGGGCGGAATGAGCAGTTCTTC,CASTLAGGRNEQFF
-,TRBJ2-1,-,TRBV3-1/TRBV3-2,TGTGCCAGCAGCCAAGATAGCTATGAGCAGTTCTTC,CASSQDSYEQFF
-,TRBJ2-7,-,TRBV6-6,TGTGCCAGCAGTTACTCGTTGGCCGAGCAGTACTTC,CASSYSLAEQYF
-,TRBJ1-5,-,TRBV19,TGTGCCAGTAGTCTGGCAGGGTGGAATAGCAATCAGCCCCAGCATTTT,CASSLAGWNSNQPQHF
-,TRBJ2-1,-,TRBV30,TGTGCCTGGAGGGGTGGGGGGTTCTACAATGAGCAGTTCTTC,CAWRGGGFYNEQFF
TRBD1,TRBJ1-5,once,TRBV19,TGTGCCAGCACCGGGACAGGGCATACCAATCAGCCCCAGCATTTT,CASTGTGHTNQPQHF
-,TRBJ2-2,-,TRBV7-9,TGTGCCAGCACCCAGACTAGGGGAGGTTTGAGCACCGGGGAGCTGTTTTTT,CASTQTRGGLSTGELFF
-,TRBJ1-5,-,TRBV6-6,TGTGCCAGCAGGGACCCTCATGGGGCAAGCAATCAGCCCCAGCATTTT,CASRDPHGASNQPQHF
TRBD1,TRBJ1-2,-,TRBV3-1/TRBV3-2,TGTGCCAGCAGCACGTTGGACAGGGGCATAAAGGATGGCTACACCTTC,CASSTLDRGIKDGYTF
-,TRBJ2-7,few,TRBV15,TGTGCCACCAGCAGAGGAAGGGGGACAAAGACCTACGAGCAGTACTTC,CATSRGRGTKTYEQYF
-,TRBJ1-5,-,TRBV19,TGTGCCAGTAGTCCCGACCGCCGGGGTAGCAATCAGCCCCAGCATTTT,CASSPDRRGSNQPQHF
TRBD2,TRBJ2-1,-,TRBV4-2,TGTGCCAGCAGCCAAGCGGGGACTAGCGGGGGCCTTGAGCAGTTCTTC,CASSQAGTSGGLEQFF
-,TRBJ2-7,-,TRBV10-3,TGTGCCATCAGGTCGATCGCGGCCTACGAGCAGTACTTC,CAIRSIAAYEQYF
TRBD1,TRBJ1-5,-,TRBV30,TGTGCCTGGAGTCCCTCCCCGAGGGGGCTCAATCAGCCCCAGCATTTT,CAWSPSPRGLNQPQHF
-,TRBJ1-1,-,TRBV18,TGTGCCAGCTCACCAGGGGCAGGGCCAGAAGCTTTCTTT,CASSPGAGPEAFF
TRBD1,TRBJ1-5,-,TRBV7-2,TGTGCCAGCAGCAAACAGGGGCGGAATCAGCCCCAGCATTTT,CASSKQGRNQPQHF
-,TRBJ2-3,-,TRBV12-5,TGTGCTAGTACTCGGGACACAGATACGCAGTATTTT,CASTRDTDTQYF
-,TRBJ1-5,-,TRBV6-6,TGTGCCAGCAGTCACAAACCCCACAGGGTACCGGATCAGCCCCAGCATTTT,CASSHKPHRVPDQPQHF
-,TRBJ2-6,few,TRBV6-5,TGTGCCAGCAGGAACAGGAGAGGGGCCAACGTCCTGACTTTC,CASRNRRGANVLTF
TRBD1,TRBJ2-1,-,TRBV18,TGTGCCAGCTCAAAGGACAGGGGGGACAATGAGCAGTTCTTC,CASSKDRGDNEQFF
-,TRBJ1-3,-,TRBV18,TGTGCCAGCTCACCACCGGCAACCTCCTCTGGAAACACCATATATTTT,CASSPPATSSGNTIYF
TRBD1,TRBJ2-7,few,TRBV18,TGTGCCAGCTCACCCCGGGACAGGGGGCCCTACGAGCAGTACTTC,CASSPRDRGPYEQYF
-,TRBJ2-3,-,TRBV2,TGTGCCAGCAGGCGGAGCGTTAGCACAGATACGCAGTATTTT,CASRRSVSTDTQYF
-,TRBJ1-2,-,TRBV18,TGTGCCAGCTCCCCCCTACAGGCGCGGGGTGGCTACACCTTC,CASSPLQARGGYTF
-,TRBJ2-2,-,TRBV27,TGTGCCAGCGGATTTGGGCAGGGGACCGGGGAGCTGTTTTTT,CASGFGQGTGELFF
TRBD2,TRBJ2-1,-,TRBV19,TGTGCCAGTAGTATACGGAGCGGGGAATACAATGAGCAGTTCTTC,CASSIRSGEYNEQFF
-,TRBJ2-3,few,TRBV2,TGTGCCAGCAGTCGCGCTAGCCTCACAGATACGCAGTATTTT,CASSRASLTDTQYF
-,TRBJ1-4,-,TRBV5-1,TGCGCCAGCAGCTTGGCCGGGGTGGGGGAAAAACTGTTTTTT,CASSLAGVGEKLFF